These 20 T cell receptor beta chains came from one sample sequenced in a study of human T cells and chemical hapten exposure. TCRdb re-analysed the RACE reads in MiXCR, keeping a single row per CDR3 protein. The sample comprises around 380,000 distinct CDR3 sequences, 4.8% of which are singletons, and around 2.3% rests with the top ten. The time point was: patch test 1, 2 weeks after DPC sensitization. The treatment was: therapeutic diphenylcyclopropenone sensitization with weekly scalp DPC. Specimen: whole blood, collected in connection with sensitization to the hapten diphenylcyclopropenone (DPC). These receptors came from a woman aged 45-65 years with alopecia areata. Some clones in this sample may be carry-over from other donors' samples.

At least ten counts were recorded for this clonotype. The chain combines TRBV5-1 with TRBJ2-7; the match to TRBD1 covers 9 bases. V was pared by 5 bases and J by 5 bases, with 8 bases of the junction left unmatched. The CDR3 contains 14 residues. The V gene's germline CDR1 is SGHRS and CDR2 YFSETQ. The CDR3 nucleotides are TGCGCCAGCAGACCCGGTCGACAGGGGGACGAGCAGTACTTC. Amino acid sequence: CASRPGRQGDEQYF. The variable domain in full, with the rest retrieved from reference TRBV5-1 and TRBJ2-7, is KAGVTQTPRYLIKTRGQQVTLSCSPISGHRSVSWYQQTPGQGLQFLFEYFSETQRNKGNFPGRFSGRQFSNSRSEMNVSTLELGDSALYLCASRPGRQGDEQYFGPGTRLTVT.

This clonotype was found many times. The chain couples TRBV7-2 to TRBJ2-5; perhaps TRBD2 as D (6 bases). CDR1 is SGHTA and CDR2 is FQGNSA in the germline V gene. The CDR3 has 14 amino acids. V was trimmed by 1 base and J by 7 bases, leaving 13 bases between them. The CDR3 region has the DNA TGTGCCAGCAGCTTAGATGTTAGGGGAGGGACCCAGTACTTC. This codes for CASSLDVRGGTQYF.

There are many counts of this clonotype. This chain links TRBV7-9 with TRBJ2-7; possible D gene TRBD2, 6 bases. The CDR3 length is 16 residues. CDR1 SEHNR and CDR2 FQNEAQ come from the germline V gene (reference sequence). V was shortened by 7 bases and J by 0 bases, with 19 bases between the two germline ends. The chain's CDR3 is CASTPLGGIFSYEQYF. The CDR3 DNA follows: TGTGCCAGCACCCCACTGGGCGGGATCTTCTCCTACGAGCAGTACTTC.

The sample holds many counts of this clonotype. J is TRBJ2-5 and V is TRBV28, with 7 bases aligning to TRBD1. The length of the CDR3 is 17 residues. Trimming cost V 6 bases and J 4 bases; bases outside gene matches: 17. Per the germline V gene, CDR1 is MDHEN and CDR2 is SYDVKM. CDR3 DNA: TGTGCCAGCAGATCGATCCCCGTCGGACAGGTTCGAGAGACCCAGTACTTC. As protein: CASRSIPVGQVRETQYF.

This clonotype was seen repeatedly, ten times or more. The chain links TRBV24-1 to TRBJ2-3; D not certain. Germline-derived CDR1 and CDR2 are KGHDR and SFDVKD. V was trimmed by 7 bases and J by 4 bases, leaving 5 bases between them. The CDR3 spans 11 residues. CDR3 region: CATRMADTQYF. CDR3 sequence (DNA): TGTGCCACCAGAATGGCAGATACGCAGTATTTT.

The sample holds many counts of this clonotype. J is TRBJ2-1 and V is TRBV3-1; D gene uncertain. Germline CDR1 reads LGHDT; CDR2 reads YNNKEL (reference sequence). This CDR3 comprises 14 residues. Trimming stripped 1 base from V and 4 bases from J, with 8 bases between. CDR3 nucleotide sequence: TGTGCCAGCAGCCAAGGACGGTGGTACAATGAGCAGTTCTTC. Translated, it gives CASSQGRWYNEQFF.

The chain is built from TRBV11-2 and TRBJ1-1; D is possibly TRBD1 (5 bases). The V end was cut by 8 bases, the J end by 4 bases, with 11 bases between. This CDR3 has 12 amino acids. Germline-derived CDR1 and CDR2 are SGHAT and FQNNGV. The DNA for the CDR3 is TGTGCCAGCGGGAGACAGAGCACTGAAGCTTTCTTT. Its translation is CASGRQSTEAFF.

This clonotype was recorded a few times. This chain links TRBV7-9 with TRBJ2-3; D unclear. This CDR3 is 15 amino acids long. V lost 0 bases and J 4 bases, leaving 11 bases between the germline ends. Germline V gene lookup returns CDR1 SEHNR and CDR2 FQNEAQ (reference sequence). CDR3 amino acids: CASSLAVSISDTQYF. CDR3 DNA: TGTGCCAGCAGCTTAGCAGTGTCCATCTCAGATACGCAGTATTTT.

The chain is built from TRBV5-1 and TRBJ2-2; D tentatively fits TRBD1 or TRBD2 (5 bases each). Trimming cost V 3 bases and J 3 bases, with 12 bases left between them. This CDR3 comprises 15 residues. CDR1 is SGHRS and CDR2 is YFSETQ in the germline V gene. The CDR3 nucleotides read TGCGCCAGCAGCTCAGGGACCCAATACACCGGGGAGCTGTTTTTT. This sequence encodes CASSSGTQYTGELFF.

This clonotype was recorded many times. The CDR3 bases are TGTGCCAGCAGCGGGACAGGGGACGACAAAAACATTCAGTACTTC. This encodes CASSGTGDDKNIQYF. The chain recombines TRBV16 with TRBJ2-4; TRBD1 matches at 10 bases. V was clipped by 5 bases and J by 3 bases; unmatched bases: 4. The CDR3 contains 15 residues. The V gene's germline CDR1 is KGHSY and CDR2 FQNENV.

The J gene is TRBJ2-7, the V gene TRBV20-1; 9 bases are shared with TRBD2. The V segment lost 4 bases and the J segment 2 bases; nucleotides outside the gene matches: 6. The length of the CDR3 is 14 residues. Germline V gene data show CDR1 as DFQATT and CDR2 as SNEGSKA (reference sequence). The CDR3 region is CSATLAGDPYEQYF. The CDR3 bases are TGCAGTGCTACCTTAGCGGGAGACCCCTACGAGCAGTACTTC.

V gene TRBV9 combines with J gene TRBJ1-2; D unclear. V was shortened by 2 bases and J by 2 bases, with 10 bases between the two germline ends. The CDR3 totals 14 residues. CDR1 and CDR2 (germline): SGDLS, YYNGEE. CDR3 sequence (DNA): TGTGCCAGCAGCGTTAGTAGGGAGAACTATGGCTACACCTTC. Its protein product is CASSVSRENYGYTF. The variable domain in full, with the rest retrieved from reference TRBV9 and TRBJ1-2, is DSGVTQTPKHLITATGQRVTLRCSPRSGDLSVYWYQQSLDQGLQFLIQYYNGEERAKGNILERFSAQQFPDLHSELNLSSLELGDSALYFCASSVSRENYGYTFGSGTRLTVV.

This clonotype showed up many times. The chain joins TRBV19 to TRBJ1-2; D gene ambiguous. CDR3 length equals 15 residues. Germline-derived CDR1 and CDR2 are LNHDA and SQIVND (reference sequence). V was pared by 9 bases and J by 8 bases, with 25 bases between. CDR3 bases: TGTGCCAGCACACCCGGGTGGGCGAGCCCAGAAGGCTACACCTTC. Translation: CASTPGWASPEGYTF. The variable domain in full, completed from reference TRBV19 and TRBJ1-2, reads DGGITQSPKYLFRKEGQNVTLSCEQNLNHDAMYWYRQDPGQGLRLIYYSQIVNDFQKGDIAEGYSVSREKKESFPLTVTSAQKNPTAFYLCASTPGWASPEGYTFGSGTRLTVV.

This clonotype was seen repeatedly, ten times or more. The chain carries TRBV7-2 and TRBJ2-7; D remains unclear. CDR1 is SGHTA, CDR2 FQGNSA, per germline. This CDR3 has 13 residues. V was cut by 1 base and J by 6 bases, with 10 bases left in between. CDR3 DNA sequence: TGTGCCAGCAGCTTAGGAGTACGCCCCGAGCAGTACTTC. This encodes CASSLGVRPEQYF.

This clonotype was observed at least ten times. The CDR3 is CAISESSRGPSPLHF. CDR3 DNA: TGTGCCATCAGTGAGTCCTCCAGGGGGCCTTCACCCCTCCACTTT. V is TRBV10-3 and J is TRBJ1-6; 8 nucleotides align to TRBD1. V was clipped by 0 bases and J by 9 bases; unmatched bases: 4. The germline V gene has CDR1 ENHRY and CDR2 SYGVKD. The CDR3 runs 15 residues.

This clonotype was seen ten or more times. The chain has TRBV5-1 and TRBJ2-2; no firm D call. Germline CDR1 and CDR2: SGHRS and YFSETQ. The CDR3 has 14 residues. V lost 1 base to trimming and J lost 5 bases, with 9 bases between them. The CDR3 sequence is CASSLKWATGELFF. For the CDR3, the DNA is TGCGCCAGCAGCTTGAAATGGGCAACCGGGGAGCTGTTTTTT.

At least ten counts were recorded for this clonotype. The genes are TRBV27 and TRBJ1-1; unclear D gene. CDR1 is MNHEY and CDR2 is SMNVEV in the germline V gene (reference sequence). CDR3 size: 14 residues. V was trimmed by 9 bases and J by 0 bases, leaving 14 bases between them. The CDR3: CASGNRIMNTEAFF. The CDR3 coding sequence is TGTGCCAGTGGTAACAGAATCATGAACACTGAAGCTTTCTTT.

This clonotype was recorded at least ten times. This chain links TRBV4-2 with TRBJ1-3; D gene uncertain. This CDR3 spans 14 amino acids. Looked up from germline, CDR1 is LGHNA and CDR2 is YNFKEQ. The V and J ends lost 3 bases and 0 bases respectively, with 6 bases between them. The CDR3 nucleotides read TGTGCCAGCAGCCATCGTAGCTCTGGAAACACCATATATTTT. Its protein product is CASSHRSSGNTIYF.

This rearrangement joins TRBV27 to TRBJ2-1; D might be TRBD1 or TRBD2, each matching 5 bases. Germline V CDR1 and CDR2: MNHEY, SMNVEV (reference sequence). CDR3 size: 15 residues. The V end was cut by 5 bases, the J end by 6 bases, with 17 bases between. CDR3 sequence reads: CASSPGTLVRNEQFF. Written as DNA, the CDR3 is TGTGCCAGCAGTCCAGGGACCTTGGTCCGCAATGAGCAGTTCTTC.

This clonotype was observed many times. The chain is built from TRBV20-1 and TRBJ1-4; D perhaps matches TRBD1 (6 bases). Looked up from germline, CDR1 is DFQATT and CDR2 is SNEGSKA (reference sequence). There are 13 residues in the CDR3. The V gene lost 0 bases and the J gene lost 7 bases, with 9 bases spanning the gap. The CDR3 sequence is CSARDQGTEKLFF. The CDR3 DNA is TGCAGTGCTAGAGATCAGGGGACTGAAAAACTGTTTTTT.